The 21 T cell receptor beta chains below were found in one sample sequenced in a study of blood T cell repertoires in COVID-19. Using immunoSEQ multiplex PCR, the repertoire was profiled, and TCRdb retains in-frame clones only, with some absent. The sample lists 250,000 to 350,000 clones; around nine tenths were seen once. The sample taken for sequencing was peripheral blood. All receptors come from a woman in her sixties or seventies with COVID-19, enrolled during active disease.

V is TRBV10-2 and J is TRBJ1-6, with D possibly TRBD1 on 5 matching bases. Germline CDR1 and CDR2: WSHSY and SAAADI. V lost 7 bases to trimming and J lost 8 bases, with 15 bases between them. The CDR3 consists of 14 residues. For the CDR3, the DNA is TGCGCCAGCACCGGGGGGGGATTTGATTCACCCCTCCACTTT. Amino acid sequence: CASTGGGFDSPLHF.

The chain carries TRBV4-1 and TRBJ2-1; the D is unclear. This CDR3 spans 14 amino acids. Germline assignment: CDR1 MGHRA and CDR2 YSYEKL. With 5 bases removed from V and 0 bases from J, the gap between germline ends came to 8 bases. As DNA, the CDR3 is TGCGCCAGCAGCATACGTAGCTCCTACAATGAGCAGTTCTTC. Its protein is CASSIRSSYNEQFF.

In this sample, this clone turned up once. This chain uses TRBV6-5 with TRBJ1-1, with a tentative D call TRBD1 (5 bases). Germline loops: CDR1 MNHEY, CDR2 SVGAGI. V dropped 1 base and J dropped 8 bases, with 14 bases sitting between them. This CDR3 has 14 residues. CDR3 loop: CASSYYKTGREAFF. The CDR3, as DNA: TGTGCCAGCAGTTACTACAAAACAGGCCGAGAAGCTTTCTTT.

The CDR3 sequence: CASSTGQLEQFF. The CDR3 bases are TGTGCCAGCTCCACCGGACAGCTTGAGCAGTTCTTC. The chain combines TRBV27 with TRBJ2-1, with D perhaps TRBD1 (6 bases). V was shortened by 8 bases and J by 9 bases, with 14 bases between the two germline ends. Germline V gene lookup returns CDR1 MNHEY and CDR2 SMNVEV (reference sequence). This CDR3 contains 12 residues.

This clone was counted a few times. The chain joins TRBV29-1 to TRBJ1-1, with TRBD1 matching 9 bases. Germline V gene data show CDR1 as SQVTM and CDR2 as ANQGSEA. V was clipped by 7 bases and J by 5 bases; unmatched bases: 5. The CDR3 has 12 amino acids. The CDR3 region is CSADRGGTEAFF. CDR3 coding DNA: TGCAGCGCGGACAGGGGCGGGACTGAAGCTTTCTTT.

The chain has TRBV27 and TRBJ2-6; the D gene is possibly TRBD1 (5 bases). Trimming pared 3 bases from V and 2 bases from J, leaving 11 bases between. The germline V gene encodes CDR1 MNHEY and CDR2 SMNVEV (reference sequence). The CDR3 totals 16 residues. The DNA of the CDR3 is TGTGCCAGCAGTTTCACAGGTTCCGCTGGGGCCAACGTCCTGACTTTC. Residues: CASSFTGSAGANVLTF.

The V and J genes are TRBV19 and TRBJ1-4; the match to TRBD1 covers 10 bases. The V segment lost 0 bases and the J segment 8 bases; nucleotides outside the gene matches: 6. Per the germline V gene, CDR1 is LNHDA and CDR2 is SQIVND (reference sequence). This CDR3 spans 16 amino acids. As DNA, the CDR3 is TGTGCCAGTAGTATAGAGACCGGGACAGGGGTCGAAAAACTGTTTTTT. Its translation is CASSIETGTGVEKLFF. The full variable domain, completed using reference TRBV19 and TRBJ1-4, is DGGITQSPKYLFRKEGQNVTLSCEQNLNHDAMYWYRQDPGQGLRLIYYSQIVNDFQKGDIAEGYSVSREKKESFPLTVTSAQKNPTAFYLCASSIETGTGVEKLFFGSGTQLSVL.

The chain combines TRBV3-1 (or the pseudogene TRBV3-2) with TRBJ1-3; TRBD1 aligns across 7 bases. CDR1 and CDR2 (germline): LGHDT, YNNKEL (reference sequence). The V gene end was trimmed by 1 base and the J gene end by 0 bases; junction bases not matched to a gene: 12. The CDR3 is 19 residues long. The CDR3 bases are TGTGCCAGCAGCCAAGGACCGAGACAGGGCGGTGGCTCTGGAAACACCATATATTTT. This encodes CASSQGPRQGGGSGNTIYF.

The rearrangement joins TRBV12-5 to TRBJ1-4, with 9 nucleotides matching TRBD1. The junction had 6 bases not matched to a gene; V was cut back by 6 bases and J by 7 bases. The CDR3 contains 14 residues. Germline V gene sequence: CDR1 LGHNT, CDR2 FRNRAP. The CDR3 sequence: CASGLTGGGEKLFF. CDR3 nucleotide sequence: TGTGCTAGTGGCCTGACAGGGGGAGGTGAAAAACTGTTTTTT.

CDR3 sequence reads: CASSNEGDSPLHF. CDR3 bases: TGCGCCAGCAGCAACGAGGGTGATTCACCCCTCCACTTT. The gene calls are TRBV5-1 and TRBJ1-6; D gene ambiguous. CDR1 is SGHRS and CDR2 is YFSETQ in the germline V gene. V was cut by 4 bases and J by 8 bases, with 10 bases left in between. This CDR3 comprises 13 residues. The full variable domain, rest sourced from reference TRBV5-1 and TRBJ1-6, is KAGVTQTPRYLIKTRGQQVTLSCSPISGHRSVSWYQQTPGQGLQFLFEYFSETQRNKGNFPGRFSGRQFSNSRSEMNVSTLELGDSALYLCASSNEGDSPLHFGNGTRLTVT.

The chain combines TRBV19 with TRBJ1-2, with TRBD1 identical over 9 bases. V was pared by 0 bases and J by 4 bases, with 0 bases of the junction left unmatched. The CDR3 spans 14 residues. Germline CDR1 reads LNHDA; CDR2 reads SQIVND (reference sequence). The CDR3 DNA reads TGTGCCAGTAGTATAGAACAGGGGGCCTATGGCTACACCTTC. Protein sequence: CASSIEQGAYGYTF.

V and J are TRBV21-1 and TRBJ2-1; the table's D call, TRBD2, was not checked against the DNA. TRBV21-1 is classified as a pseudogene. The CDR3 covers 18 residues. CDR3 in amino acids: CASSKTVSGGIHYNEQFF. In DNA form, the CDR3 reads TGTGCCAGCAGCAAAACCGTAAGCGGGGGGATTCATTACAATGAGCAGTTCTTC.

The rearrangement joins TRBV3-1 (or the pseudogene TRBV3-2) to TRBJ2-7; a weak D match, TRBD1 (5 bases). The V gene lost 0 bases and the J gene lost 4 bases, with 13 bases spanning the gap. Germline CDR1 is LGHDT and CDR2 is YNNKEL (reference sequence). CDR3 length: 15 amino acids. CDR3 sequence reads: CASSQDLAGMYEQYF. CDR3 in DNA: TGTGCCAGCAGCCAAGATTTGGCAGGGATGTACGAGCAGTACTTC.

The chain couples TRBV3-1 (or the pseudogene TRBV3-2) to TRBJ2-6; a possible D gene is TRBD2 (6 bases). Germline lookup yields CDR1 LGHDT and CDR2 YNNKEL (reference sequence). The CDR3 consists of 18 residues. Trimming cost V 8 bases and J 0 bases, with 20 bases left between them. CDR3 region: CASEPGGALDSGANVLTF. In nucleotides, the CDR3 is TGTGCCAGCGAGCCAGGCGGGGCCTTAGACTCTGGGGCCAACGTCCTGACTTTC.

This chain joins TRBV11-2 and TRBJ1-1, with D unclear. This CDR3 contains 17 residues. Trimming left V 1 base short and J 2 bases short, with 17 bases between. Germline lookup yields CDR1 SGHAT and CDR2 FQNNGV. CDR3 residues: CASSLVSGLAVNTEAFF. DNA of the CDR3: TGTGCCAGCAGCTTAGTTTCGGGATTAGCGGTAAACACTGAAGCTTTCTTT.

This chain joins TRBV3-1 (or the pseudogene TRBV3-2) and TRBJ1-2, with D tentatively TRBD1 (5 bases). Looked up from germline, CDR1 is LGHDT and CDR2 is YNNKEL (reference sequence). The CDR3 consists of 15 residues. The V end lost 0 bases, the J end lost 2 bases, and 10 bases lay between the germline ends. The CDR3 loop is CASSQEVDRNYGYTF. CDR3 sequence (DNA): TGTGCCAGCAGCCAAGAGGTAGACAGAAACTATGGCTACACCTTC.

The count of this clone is one. The chain links TRBV3-1 (or the pseudogene TRBV3-2) to TRBJ2-7, with 9 bases identical to TRBD2. The V and J ends lost 0 bases and 4 bases, in that order; junction bases with no gene match: 7. CDR3 size: 16 residues. CDR1 and CDR2 from the germline V gene are LGHDT and YNNKEL (reference sequence). CDR3 sequence reads: CASSQDLRLAVYEQYF. DNA of the CDR3: TGTGCCAGCAGCCAAGATTTGAGACTAGCGGTGTACGAGCAGTACTTC.

The gene calls are TRBV5-4 and TRBJ1-2, with 7 bases aligning to TRBD1. This CDR3 spans 15 amino acids. The V and J ends lost 4 bases and 0 bases, in that order; junction bases with no gene match: 6. In germline, CDR1 is SGHNT, CDR2 YYREEE (reference sequence). The CDR3 region is CASSRGTDSNYGYTF. DNA of the CDR3: TGTGCCAGCAGCCGCGGGACAGACTCTAACTATGGCTACACCTTC.

This sequence joins TRBV3-1 (or the pseudogene TRBV3-2) and TRBJ1-6; D might be TRBD1 (6 bases). From germline, CDR1 is LGHDT and CDR2 YNNKEL (reference sequence). V lost 4 bases and J 7 bases, leaving 14 bases between the germline ends. CDR3 size: 15 residues. The CDR3 sequence: CASSPAGGANSPLHF. As DNA, the CDR3 is TGTGCCAGCAGCCCAGCGGGGGGGGCAAATTCACCCCTCCACTTT.

The chain links TRBV19 to TRBJ2-5; 7 nucleotides match TRBD1. The germline V gene has CDR1 LNHDA and CDR2 SQIVND (reference sequence). The CDR3 contains 12 residues. V lost 6 bases to trimming and J lost 2 bases; unmatched junction nucleotides: 0. The CDR3 here is CASSRGQETQYF. In DNA, the CDR3 is TGTGCCAGTAGCAGGGGGCAAGAGACCCAGTACTTC. The variable domain in full, with the rest retrieved from reference TRBV19 and TRBJ2-5, is DGGITQSPKYLFRKEGQNVTLSCEQNLNHDAMYWYRQDPGQGLRLIYYSQIVNDFQKGDIAEGYSVSREKKESFPLTVTSAQKNPTAFYLCASSRGQETQYFGPGTRLLVL.

The chain combines TRBV20-1 with TRBJ1-2; no reliable D call. CDR1 DFQATT and CDR2 SNEGSKA come from the germline V gene (reference sequence). The CDR3 runs 14 residues. Trimming cost V 4 bases and J 3 bases, with 15 bases left between them. CDR3 sequence (DNA): TGCAGTGCTACTGACCCCCGGACTGACTATGGCTACACCTTC. Amino acids: CSATDPRTDYGYTF.